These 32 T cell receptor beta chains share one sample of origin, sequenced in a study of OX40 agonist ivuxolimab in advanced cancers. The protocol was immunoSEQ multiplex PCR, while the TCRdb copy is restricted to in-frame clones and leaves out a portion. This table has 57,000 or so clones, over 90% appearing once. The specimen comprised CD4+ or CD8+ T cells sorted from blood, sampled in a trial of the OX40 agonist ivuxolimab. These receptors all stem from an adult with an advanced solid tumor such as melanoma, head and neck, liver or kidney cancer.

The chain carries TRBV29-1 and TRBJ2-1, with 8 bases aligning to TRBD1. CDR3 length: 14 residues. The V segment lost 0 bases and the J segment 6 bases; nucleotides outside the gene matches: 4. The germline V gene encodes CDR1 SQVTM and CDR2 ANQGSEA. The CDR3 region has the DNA TGCAGCGTTGAAGATAGCAGGGGGCTCAATGAGCAGTTCTTC. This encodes CSVEDSRGLNEQFF.

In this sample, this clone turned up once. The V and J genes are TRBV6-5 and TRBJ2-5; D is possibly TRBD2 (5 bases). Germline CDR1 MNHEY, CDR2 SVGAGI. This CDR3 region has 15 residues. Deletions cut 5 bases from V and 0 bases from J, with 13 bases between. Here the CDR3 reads CASSPLNGNQETQYF. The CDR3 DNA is TGTGCCAGCAGTCCTCTCAACGGGAACCAAGAGACCCAGTACTTC.

The CDR3 spells CASSSGLAGGIFYEQYF. CDR3 nucleotide sequence: TGTGCCAGCAGCTCGGGACTAGCGGGAGGAATTTTCTACGAGCAGTACTTC. V is TRBV7-2 and J is TRBJ2-7, with 15 bases fitting TRBD2. Germline V lookup: CDR1 SGHTA, CDR2 FQGNSA. J gave up 3 bases and V 4 bases, and 7 bases lay outside the gene matches. The CDR3 runs to 17 residues.

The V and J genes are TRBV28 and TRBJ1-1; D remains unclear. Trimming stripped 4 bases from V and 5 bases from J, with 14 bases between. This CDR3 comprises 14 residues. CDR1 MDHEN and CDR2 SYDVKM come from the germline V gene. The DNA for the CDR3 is TGTGCCAGCAGTTCTTGGTTGAGAAAAACTGAAGCTTTCTTT. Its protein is CASSSWLRKTEAFF.

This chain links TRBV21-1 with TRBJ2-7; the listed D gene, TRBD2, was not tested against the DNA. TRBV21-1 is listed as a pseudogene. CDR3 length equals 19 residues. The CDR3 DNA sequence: TGTGCCAGCAGCAAATCGATACAAAGAGCGGGGTTCTTCACCTACGAGCAGTACTTC. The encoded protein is CASSKSIQRAGFFTYEQYF.

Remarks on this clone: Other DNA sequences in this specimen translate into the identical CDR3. DNA for the CDR3: TGTGCCAGCAGCGTAGGTGGCCTAGGGGAGCAGTTCTTC. It yields the protein CASSVGGLGEQFF. The genes are TRBV9 and TRBJ2-1; D unclear. Trimming stripped 0 bases from V and 10 bases from J, with 11 bases between. Germline V gene lookup returns CDR1 SGDLS and CDR2 YYNGEE. The CDR3 spans 13 residues.

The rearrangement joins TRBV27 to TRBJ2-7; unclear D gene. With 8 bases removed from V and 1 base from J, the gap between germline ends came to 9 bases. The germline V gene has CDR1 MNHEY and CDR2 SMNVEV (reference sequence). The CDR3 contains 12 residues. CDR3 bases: TGTGCCAGCGGTCCGGCTTCCTACGAGCAGTACTTC. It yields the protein CASGPASYEQYF.

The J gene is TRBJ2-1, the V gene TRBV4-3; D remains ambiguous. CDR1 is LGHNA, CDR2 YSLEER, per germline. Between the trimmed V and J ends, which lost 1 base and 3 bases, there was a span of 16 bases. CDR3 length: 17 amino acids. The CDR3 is CASSQVSQEYNYNEQFF. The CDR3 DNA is TGCGCCAGCAGCCAAGTAAGCCAGGAGTACAACTACAATGAGCAGTTCTTC.

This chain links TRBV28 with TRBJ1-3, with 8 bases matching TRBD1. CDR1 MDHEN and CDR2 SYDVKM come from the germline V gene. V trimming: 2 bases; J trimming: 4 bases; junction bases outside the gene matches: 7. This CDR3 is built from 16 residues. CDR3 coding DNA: TGTGCCAGCAGTTTAAGTTACAGGGGGGCAGGAAACACCATATATTTT. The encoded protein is CASSLSYRGAGNTIYF.

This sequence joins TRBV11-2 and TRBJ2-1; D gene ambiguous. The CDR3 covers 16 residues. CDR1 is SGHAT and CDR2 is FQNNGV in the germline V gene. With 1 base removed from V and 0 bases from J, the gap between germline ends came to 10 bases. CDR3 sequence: CASSLAGPSSYNEQFF. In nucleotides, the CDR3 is TGTGCCAGCAGCTTAGCCGGGCCTAGCTCCTACAATGAGCAGTTCTTC.

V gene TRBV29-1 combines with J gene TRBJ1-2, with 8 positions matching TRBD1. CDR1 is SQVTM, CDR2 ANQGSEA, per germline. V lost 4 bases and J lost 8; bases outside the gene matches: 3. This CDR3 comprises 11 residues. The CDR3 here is CSVVTGGGYTF. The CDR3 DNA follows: TGCAGCGTTGTCACAGGGGGGGGCTACACCTTC.

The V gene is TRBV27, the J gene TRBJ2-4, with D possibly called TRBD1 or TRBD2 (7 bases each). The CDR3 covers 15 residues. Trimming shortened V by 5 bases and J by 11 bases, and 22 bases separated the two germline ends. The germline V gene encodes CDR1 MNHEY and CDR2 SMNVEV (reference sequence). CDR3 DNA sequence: TGTGCCAGCAGTCCTGCTGTGAGGGGGCGGGGGCTTCAGTACTTC. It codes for CASSPAVRGRGLQYF.

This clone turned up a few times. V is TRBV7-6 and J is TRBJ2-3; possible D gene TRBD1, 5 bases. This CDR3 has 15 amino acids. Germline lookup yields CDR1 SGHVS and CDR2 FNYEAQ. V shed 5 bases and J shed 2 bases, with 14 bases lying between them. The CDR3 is CASSPEGHSTDTQYF. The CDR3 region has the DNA TGTGCCAGCAGCCCCGAAGGACATTCCACAGATACGCAGTATTTT.

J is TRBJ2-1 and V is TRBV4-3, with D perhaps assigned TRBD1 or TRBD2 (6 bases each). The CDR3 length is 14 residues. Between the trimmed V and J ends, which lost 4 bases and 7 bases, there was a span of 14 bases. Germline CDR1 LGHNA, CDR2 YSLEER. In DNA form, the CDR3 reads TGCGCCAGCAGCCGAAGGGGGGCTATAAATGAGCAGTTCTTC. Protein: CASSRRGAINEQFF.

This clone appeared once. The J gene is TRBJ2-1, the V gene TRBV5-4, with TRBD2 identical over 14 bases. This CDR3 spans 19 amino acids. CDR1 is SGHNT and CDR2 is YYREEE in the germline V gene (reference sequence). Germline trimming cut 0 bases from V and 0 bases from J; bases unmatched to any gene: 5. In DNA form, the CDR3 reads TGTGCCAGCAGCTTGGCCGGACTAGCGGGAGGAAGCTCCTACAATGAGCAGTTCTTC. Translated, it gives CASSLAGLAGGSSYNEQFF.

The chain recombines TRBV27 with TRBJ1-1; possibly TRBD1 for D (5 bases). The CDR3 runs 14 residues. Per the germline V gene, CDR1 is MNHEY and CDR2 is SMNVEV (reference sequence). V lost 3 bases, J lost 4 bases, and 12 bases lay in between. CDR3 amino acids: CASSFVGRSTEAFF. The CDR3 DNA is TGTGCCAGCAGTTTTGTGGGGCGGAGCACTGAAGCTTTCTTT.

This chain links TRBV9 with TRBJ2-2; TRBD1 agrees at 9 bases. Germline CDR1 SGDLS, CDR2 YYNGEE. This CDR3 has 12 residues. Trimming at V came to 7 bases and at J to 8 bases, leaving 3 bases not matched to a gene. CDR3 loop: CASGQGLGELFF. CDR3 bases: TGTGCCAGCGGACAGGGGCTGGGGGAGCTGTTTTTT.

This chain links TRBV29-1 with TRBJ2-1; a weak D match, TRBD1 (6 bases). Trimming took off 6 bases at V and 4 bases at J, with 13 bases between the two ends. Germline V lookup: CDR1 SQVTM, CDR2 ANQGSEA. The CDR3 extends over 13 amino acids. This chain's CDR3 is CSVVLQGYNEQFF. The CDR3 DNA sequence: TGCAGCGTCGTACTGCAGGGGTACAATGAGCAGTTCTTC.

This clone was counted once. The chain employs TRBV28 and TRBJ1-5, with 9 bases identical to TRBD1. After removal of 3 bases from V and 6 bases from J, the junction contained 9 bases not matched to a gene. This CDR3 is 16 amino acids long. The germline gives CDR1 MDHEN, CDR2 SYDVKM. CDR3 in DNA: TGTGCCAGCAGTTTTCTGGACAGGGGTAACCGTCAGCCCCAGCATTTT. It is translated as CASSFLDRGNRQPQHF.

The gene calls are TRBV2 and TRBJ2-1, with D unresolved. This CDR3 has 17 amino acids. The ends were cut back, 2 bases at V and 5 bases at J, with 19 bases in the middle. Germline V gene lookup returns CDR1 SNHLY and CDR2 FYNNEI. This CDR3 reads CASSERYSAEEHNEQFF. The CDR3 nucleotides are TGTGCCAGCAGTGAAAGATATTCGGCGGAAGAGCACAATGAGCAGTTCTTC. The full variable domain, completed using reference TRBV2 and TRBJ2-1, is EPEVTQTPSHQVTQMGQEVILRCVPISNHLYFYWYRQILGQKVEFLVSFYNNEISEKSEIFDDQFSVERPDGSNFTLKIRSTKLEDSAMYFCASSERYSAEEHNEQFFGPGTRLTVL.

The CDR3 coding sequence is TGTGCCAGCAGTGACCAGCCTCTGGTGGAGCAGTACTTC. Encoded protein: CASSDQPLVEQYF. The chain is built from TRBV2 and TRBJ2-7; D is uncertain. This CDR3 has 13 residues. The V gene's germline CDR1 is SNHLY and CDR2 FYNNEI. Trimming left V 3 bases short and J 7 bases short, with 13 bases between. The full variable domain, completed using reference TRBV2 and TRBJ2-7, is EPEVTQTPSHQVTQMGQEVILRCVPISNHLYFYWYRQILGQKVEFLVSFYNNEISEKSEIFDDQFSVERPDGSNFTLKIRSTKLEDSAMYFCASSDQPLVEQYFGPGTRLTVT.

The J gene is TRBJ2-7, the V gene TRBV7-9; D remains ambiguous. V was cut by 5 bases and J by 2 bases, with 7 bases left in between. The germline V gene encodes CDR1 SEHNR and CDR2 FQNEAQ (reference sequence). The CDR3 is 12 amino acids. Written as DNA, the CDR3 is TGTGCCAGCAGCCTAACCCCCTACGAGCAGTACTTC. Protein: CASSLTPYEQYF.

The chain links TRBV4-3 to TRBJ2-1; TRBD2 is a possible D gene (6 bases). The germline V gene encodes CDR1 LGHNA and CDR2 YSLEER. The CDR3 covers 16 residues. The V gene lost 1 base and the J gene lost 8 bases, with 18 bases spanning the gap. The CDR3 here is CASSQVMAGPAYEQFF. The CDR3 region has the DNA TGCGCCAGCAGCCAAGTAATGGCGGGGCCCGCGTATGAGCAGTTCTTC.

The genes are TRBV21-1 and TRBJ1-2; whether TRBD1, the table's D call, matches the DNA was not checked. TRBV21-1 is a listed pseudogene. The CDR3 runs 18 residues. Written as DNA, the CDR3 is TGTGCCAGCAGAGAGTCCGGGACAGGACCTCCGAGTAGCTATGGCTACACCTTC. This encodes CASRESGTGPPSSYGYTF.

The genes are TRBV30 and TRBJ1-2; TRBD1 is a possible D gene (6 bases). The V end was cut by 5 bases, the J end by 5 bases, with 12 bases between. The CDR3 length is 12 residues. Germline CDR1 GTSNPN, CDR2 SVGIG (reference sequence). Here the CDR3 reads CAWARGGYGYTF. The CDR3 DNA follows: TGTGCCTGGGCCAGGGGAGGGTATGGCTACACCTTC.

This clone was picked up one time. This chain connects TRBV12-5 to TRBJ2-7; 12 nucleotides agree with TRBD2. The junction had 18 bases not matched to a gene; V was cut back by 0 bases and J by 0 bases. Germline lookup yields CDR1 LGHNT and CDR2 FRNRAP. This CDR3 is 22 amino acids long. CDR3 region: CASGLVLCEPTSGSRVSYEQYF. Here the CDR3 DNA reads TGTGCTAGTGGTTTGGTCCTATGTGAACCGACTAGCGGGAGTCGGGTCTCCTACGAGCAGTACTTC.

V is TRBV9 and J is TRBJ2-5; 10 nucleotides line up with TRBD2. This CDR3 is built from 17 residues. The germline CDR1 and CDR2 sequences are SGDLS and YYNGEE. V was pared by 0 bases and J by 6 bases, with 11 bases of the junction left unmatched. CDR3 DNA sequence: TGTGCCAGCAGCGTAGCGTCTAGCGGGAGTGTGGGAAAGACCCAGTACTTC. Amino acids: CASSVASSGSVGKTQYF. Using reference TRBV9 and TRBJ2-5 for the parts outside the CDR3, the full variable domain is DSGVTQTPKHLITATGQRVTLRCSPRSGDLSVYWYQQSLDQGLQFLIQYYNGEERAKGNILERFSAQQFPDLHSELNLSSLELGDSALYFCASSVASSGSVGKTQYFGPGTRLLVL.

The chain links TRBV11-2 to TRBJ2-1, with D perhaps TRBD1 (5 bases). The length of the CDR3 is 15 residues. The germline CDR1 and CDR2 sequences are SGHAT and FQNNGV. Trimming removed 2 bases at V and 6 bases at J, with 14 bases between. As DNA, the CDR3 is TGTGCCAGCAGCTTAATTGGCAGGGTGGGCAATGAGCAGTTCTTC. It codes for CASSLIGRVGNEQFF. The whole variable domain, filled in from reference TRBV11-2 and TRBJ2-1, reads EAGVAQSPRYKIIEKRQSVAFWCNPISGHATLYWYQQILGQGPKLLIQFQNNGVVDDSQLPKDRFSAERLKGVDSTLKIQPAKLEDSAVYLCASSLIGRVGNEQFFGPGTRLTVL.

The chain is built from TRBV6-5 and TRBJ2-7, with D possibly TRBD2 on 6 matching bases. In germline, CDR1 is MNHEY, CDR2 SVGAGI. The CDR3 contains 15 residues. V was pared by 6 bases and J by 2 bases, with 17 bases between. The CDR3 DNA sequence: TGTGCCAGCAGGCCCGGGGGTCTCAGCCCCTACGAGCAGTACTTC. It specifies CASRPGGLSPYEQYF.

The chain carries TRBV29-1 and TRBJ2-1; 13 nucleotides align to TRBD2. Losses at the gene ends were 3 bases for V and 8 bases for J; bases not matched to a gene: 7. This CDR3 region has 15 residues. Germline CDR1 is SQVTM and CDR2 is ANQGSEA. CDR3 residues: CSVDDTSGRGHEQFF. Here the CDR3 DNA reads TGCAGCGTTGACGATACTAGCGGGAGGGGTCATGAGCAGTTCTTC.

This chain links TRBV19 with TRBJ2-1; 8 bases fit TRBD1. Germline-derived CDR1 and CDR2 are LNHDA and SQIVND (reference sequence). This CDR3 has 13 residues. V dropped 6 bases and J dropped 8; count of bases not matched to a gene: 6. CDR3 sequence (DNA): TGTGCCAGTAGCAGCAGGGGGCAGGATGAGCAGTTCTTC. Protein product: CASSSRGQDEQFF. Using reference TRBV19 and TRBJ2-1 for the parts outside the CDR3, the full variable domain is DGGITQSPKYLFRKEGQNVTLSCEQNLNHDAMYWYRQDPGQGLRLIYYSQIVNDFQKGDIAEGYSVSREKKESFPLTVTSAQKNPTAFYLCASSSRGQDEQFFGPGTRLTVL.

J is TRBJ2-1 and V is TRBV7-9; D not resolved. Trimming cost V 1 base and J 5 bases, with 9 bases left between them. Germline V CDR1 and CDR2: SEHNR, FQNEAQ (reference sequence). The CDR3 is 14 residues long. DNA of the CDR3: TGTGCCAGCAGCTTAGAAAGAGACCACAATGAGCAGTTCTTC. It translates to CASSLERDHNEQFF.